This T cell receptor (beta chain) was sequenced during a study of T cells in Graves' hyperthyroidism and ophthalmopathy. Broader study findings: Ophthalmopathy onset followed model prediction by a median about six months. Researchers found most expanded thyroid clonotypes above 0.001 in blood as well.

This clonotype has more than one count but fewer than ten. Its antigen is not identified. Trimming took off 0 bases at V and 4 bases at J, with 21 bases between the two ends. Germline V gene lookup returns CDR1 SGHVS and CDR2 FNYEAQ. The CDR3 totals 18 residues. Patients were excluded because of uncontrolled infection, other autoimmune disease, pregnancy or lactation. On the basis of clinical symptoms, serum thyroxine and TRAb, thyroid ultrasound and orbital computed tomography, diagnoses were made. TCR beta CDR3 regions were amplified from RNA transcripts. In the first-round RT-PCR of the TCR CDR3, the HTBI primer set was used. From the multiplex PCR reads, TCRdb called clonotypes with MiXCR, one entry per CDR3 protein. The table records 500,000 to 650,000 distinct CDR3 sequences, around 20% of them present only once.

Source material: blood. The chain uses TRBV7-6 and TRBJ1-2; tentatively, D is TRBD1 (5 bases). The receptor was isolated from a man aged 35 to 55 with Graves' ophthalmopathy. The DNA for the CDR3 is TGTGCCAGCAGCTTAGCCTCGACGCAAAGCGGGACCACCTATGGCTACACCTTC. It yields the protein CASSLASTQSGTTYGYTF.